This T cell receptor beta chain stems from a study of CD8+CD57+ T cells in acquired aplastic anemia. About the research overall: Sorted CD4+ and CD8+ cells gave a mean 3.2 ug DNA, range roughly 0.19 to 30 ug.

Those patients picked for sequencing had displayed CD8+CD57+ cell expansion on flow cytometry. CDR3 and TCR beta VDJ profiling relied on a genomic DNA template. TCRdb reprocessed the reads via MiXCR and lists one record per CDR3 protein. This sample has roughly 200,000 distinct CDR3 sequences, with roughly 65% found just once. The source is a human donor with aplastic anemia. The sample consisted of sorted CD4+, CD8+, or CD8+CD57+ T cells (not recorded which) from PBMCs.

The CDR3, as DNA: TGCAGTGCTAGCGGGTTAGCCTACGAGCAGTACTTC. The encoded protein is CSASGLAYEQYF. The rearrangement joins TRBV20-1 to TRBJ2-7; no firm D call. There are 12 residues in the CDR3. Germline V CDR1 and CDR2: DFQATT, SNEGSKA (reference sequence). Trimming left V 3 bases short and J 2 bases short, with 8 bases between.